Judged by abundance, the clone carrying this T cell receptor beta chain is medium-sized. The antigen remains unidentified. Full-length variable regions came from constant-region reverse primers plus semi-nested Nested Universal Primer A PCR. TCRdb reprocessed the 5' RACE reads with MiXCR, giving one entry per CDR3 protein. The sample holds around 9,600 distinct CDR3 sequences, around a third seen once. Treg sorting used a CD4+CD25+CD127-/low gate. Overall study findings and caveats: Tumor Treg TCRs overlapped most with tumor naive CD4+ cells. In terms of TCR gene usage, tumor memory CD4+ T cells clustered together with blood and lymph node memory CD4+ cells, as well as with lymph node naive CD4+ cells.

Germline V lookup: CDR1 MNHNS, CDR2 SASEGT. Trimming took 2 bases from V and 0 from J; bases not matched to a gene: 0. This CDR3 comprises 15 residues. The chain carries TRBV6-1 and TRBJ2-3; 9 bases agree with TRBD2. The source is a female donor with breast cancer. Sequenced input: Tregs sorted from blood. CDR3 protein: CASSELAGSTDTQYF. The CDR3 nucleotides read TGTGCCAGCAGTGAACTAGCGGGAAGCACAGATACGCAGTATTTT.